These 9 T cell receptor beta chains were sequenced from one sample in a study of shared clonotypes between healthy human individuals. The data were produced by immunoSEQ multiplex PCR, yet TCRdb's version contains in-frame clones alone and is incomplete. The data contain some 1,100,000 clones, 75% to 85% of them singletons. The sequencing sample was made of memory CD4+ T cells from PBMCs. Subset given: CD45RA-negative fraction. The receptor set was obtained from a man younger than 30 in good health. Some clones in this sample may be carry-over from other donors' samples.

This rearrangement joins TRBV9 to TRBJ2-7; 10 bases agree with TRBD2. The germline CDR1 and CDR2 sequences are SGDLS and YYNGEE. J gave up 12 bases and V 4 bases, and 16 bases lay outside the gene matches. The CDR3 has 15 amino acids. CDR3 in amino acids: CASSPRLASGSTRYF. The CDR3 DNA reads TGTGCCAGCAGCCCCAGGCTGGCTAGCGGGAGTACCCGGTACTTC.

As concerns this clone: The same CDR3 also results from other DNA sequences found in this sample. This chain connects TRBV7-2 to TRBJ2-5, with D unresolved. This CDR3 has 12 amino acids. V shed 2 bases and J shed 4 bases, with 5 bases lying between them. Germline values: CDR1 SGHTA, CDR2 FQGNSA. The CDR3 nucleotides are TGTGCCAGCAGCTTAAACAGAGAGACCCAGTACTTC. Translating gives CASSLNRETQYF.

In DNA form, the CDR3 reads TGTGCCAGCAGTTTAGAGGGACCAAGGGGTAACATTCAGTACTTC. Translated, it gives CASSLEGPRGNIQYF. The V call is TRBV27, the J call TRBJ2-4; D may correspond to TRBD1 or TRBD2 (5 bases each). CDR1 MNHEY and CDR2 SMNVEV come from the germline V gene (reference sequence). V lost 2 bases and J lost 7, with 15 bases in between. There are 15 residues in the CDR3.

This chain connects TRBV4-1 to TRBJ2-2; TRBD1 or TRBD2 may be the D gene (5 bases each). The CDR3 runs 16 residues. Trimming removed 3 bases at V and 4 bases at J, with 15 bases between. Germline CDR1 and CDR2: MGHRA and YSYEKL. This CDR3 is CASSQGEGVTTGELFF. The CDR3 nucleotides are TGCGCCAGCAGCCAGGGAGAAGGGGTCACCACCGGGGAGCTGTTTTTT.

The chain employs TRBV6-1 and TRBJ2-2; D perhaps matches TRBD2 (6 bases). The CDR3 covers 16 residues. CDR1 MNHNS and CDR2 SASEGT come from the germline V gene. Between the trimmed V and J ends, which lost 0 bases and 1 base, there was a span of 9 bases. CDR3 region: CASSEAGGGNTGELFF. The CDR3 bases are TGTGCCAGCAGTGAAGCGGGGGGTGGGAACACCGGGGAGCTGTTTTTT.

The chain employs TRBV27 and TRBJ2-5; D gene unclear. With 5 bases removed from V and 5 bases from J, the gap between germline ends came to 9 bases. CDR1 is MNHEY, CDR2 SMNVEV, per germline (reference sequence). CDR3 length equals 12 residues. The DNA of the CDR3 is TGTGCCAGCAGTGGCGGCTCTGAGACCCAGTACTTC. Translated: CASSGGSETQYF.

This rearrangement joins TRBV2 to TRBJ1-3; D is ambiguous. CDR1 and CDR2 from the germline V gene are SNHLY and FYNNEI. V was pared by 8 bases and J by 1 base, with 6 bases between. The CDR3 length is 12 residues. The CDR3 nucleotides are TGTGCCAGCGAAGAATCTGGAAACACCATATATTTT. Amino acids: CASEESGNTIYF.

This clone was seen just once. The V call is TRBV7-2, the J call TRBJ2-3, with unresolved D. The germline gives CDR1 SGHTA, CDR2 FQGNSA. CDR3 length: 13 amino acids. Trimming took 1 base from V and 9 from J, leaving 11 bases between them. The CDR3 is CASSLGRVGTQYF. The DNA for the CDR3 is TGTGCCAGCAGCTTAGGTCGTGTGGGCACGCAGTATTTT. The full variable domain, completed using reference TRBV7-2 and TRBJ2-3, is GAGVSQSPSNKVTEKGKDVELRCDPISGHTALYWYRQSLGQGLEFLIYFQGNSAPDKSGLPSDRFSAERTGGSVSTLTIQRTQQEDSAVYLCASSLGRVGTQYFGPGTRLTVL.

The rearrangement uses TRBV25-1 and TRBJ2-7; D is unresolved. Germline V gene lookup returns CDR1 MGHDK and CDR2 SYGVNS. V was clipped by 2 bases and J by 5 bases, with 16 bases between them. The CDR3 extends over 15 amino acids. DNA of the CDR3: TGTGCCAGCAGTGAAGGGAACGGGTTTCTCCACGAGCAGTACTTC. It yields the protein CASSEGNGFLHEQYF.